This paragraph reports one T cell receptor (beta chain). The sample comes from a study of graft-versus-host responses after intestinal transplantation. Germline loops: CDR1 MNHNS, CDR2 SASEGT. V lost 5 bases, J lost 3 bases, and 6 bases stayed unmatched. The CDR3 extends over 14 amino acids. Intraepithelial and lamina propria lymphocytes were released after the graft tissue was processed. Method: immunoSEQ multiplex PCR; TCRdb's copy keeps in-frame clones and lacks some. Here the sample spans just under 65,000 clones, 89% being singletons. The clonotype comes from a human patient who received an intestinal transplant, so some T cells may come from the graft donor. V and J are TRBV6-1 and TRBJ2-7, with TRBD1 identical over 8 bases. Specimen: ileum tissue, collected 350 to 400 days after transplant. This CDR3 reads CASSPGQGYYEQYF. In DNA, the CDR3 is TGTGCCAGCAGTCCCGGACAGGGCTACTACGAGCAGTACTTC.